The present TCR beta chain was sequenced within a study of Graves' ophthalmopathy and Graves' hyperthyroidism. Broader study findings: Built on 13 signatures, a model told ophthalmopathy apart from stable hyperthyroidism with about 85% sensitivity and 80% to 82% specificity.

Hyperthyroidism cases were recent diagnoses of under 2 months' duration in people aged 18 to 65. Other autoimmune diseases, uncontrolled infections, pregnancy or lactation led to the exclusion of patients. Thyroid ultrasound, orbital computed tomography, TRAb, serum thyroxine and clinical symptoms formed the basis of diagnosis. Amplification of the TCR beta CDR3 regions used RNA transcripts (as template). A first-round RT-PCR used HTBI primers, followed by a second-round multiplex PCR. One entry per CDR3 protein, called by TCRdb with MiXCR from the multiplex PCR reads. The sample consists of around 400,000 distinct CDR3 sequences, around 21% of them appearing once. Notes on this clonotype: What it binds is not known.

The CDR3 length is 16 residues. CDR1 and CDR2 (germline): SNHLY, FYNNEI. Trimming at V came to 0 bases and at J to 4 bases, leaving 8 bases not matched to a gene. This sequence was found in a woman under 30 with stable Graves' hyperthyroidism. The sample comprised peripheral blood. The rearrangement uses TRBV2 and TRBJ2-5; TRBD2 agrees at 7 bases. The CDR3: CASSEARRAGPETQYF. The DNA of the CDR3 is TGTGCCAGCAGTGAAGCGCGCCGAGCGGGACCAGAGACCCAGTACTTC.